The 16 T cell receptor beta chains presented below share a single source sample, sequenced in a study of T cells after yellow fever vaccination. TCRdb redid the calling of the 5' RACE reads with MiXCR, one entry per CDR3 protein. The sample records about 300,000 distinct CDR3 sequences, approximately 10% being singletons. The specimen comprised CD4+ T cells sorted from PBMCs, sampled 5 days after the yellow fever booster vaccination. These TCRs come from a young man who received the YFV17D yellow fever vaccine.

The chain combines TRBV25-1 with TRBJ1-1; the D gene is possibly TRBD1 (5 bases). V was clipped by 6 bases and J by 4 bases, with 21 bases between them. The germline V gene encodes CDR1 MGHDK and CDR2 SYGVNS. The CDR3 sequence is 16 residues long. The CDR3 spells CASRHLQGLLGTEAFF. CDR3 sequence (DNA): TGTGCCAGCAGGCACCTTCAGGGTTTACTCGGCACTGAAGCTTTCTTT.

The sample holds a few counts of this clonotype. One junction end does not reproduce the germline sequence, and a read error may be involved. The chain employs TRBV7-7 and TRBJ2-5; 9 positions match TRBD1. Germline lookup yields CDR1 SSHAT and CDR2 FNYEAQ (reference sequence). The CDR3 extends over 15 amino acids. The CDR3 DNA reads TGTGCTAGCAGCCGAGGGACAGGGAGTCAAGAGACCCAGTACTTC. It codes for CASSRGTGSQETQYF.

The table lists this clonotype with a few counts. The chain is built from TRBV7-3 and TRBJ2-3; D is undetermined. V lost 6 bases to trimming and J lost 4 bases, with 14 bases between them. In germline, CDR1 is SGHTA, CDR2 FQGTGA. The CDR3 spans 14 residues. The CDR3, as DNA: TGTGCCAGCAGGCCGACCGCTGGGGCAGATACGCAGTATTTT. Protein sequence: CASRPTAGADTQYF.

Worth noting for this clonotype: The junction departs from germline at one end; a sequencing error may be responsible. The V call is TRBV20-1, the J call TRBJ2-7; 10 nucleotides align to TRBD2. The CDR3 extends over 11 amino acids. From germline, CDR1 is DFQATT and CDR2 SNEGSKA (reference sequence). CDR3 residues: CSAPASGTSVF. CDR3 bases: TGCAGTGCCCCCGCTTCGGGGACTAGCGTTTTC.

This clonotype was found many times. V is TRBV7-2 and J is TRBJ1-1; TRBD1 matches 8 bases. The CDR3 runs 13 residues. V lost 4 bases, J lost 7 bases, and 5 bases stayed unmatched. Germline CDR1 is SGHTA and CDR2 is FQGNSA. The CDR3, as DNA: TGTGCCAGCAGCTCCGGGACAGGCCTTGAAGCTTTCTTT. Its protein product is CASSSGTGLEAFF.

CDR3 amino acids: CASSQDRTNYGYTF. CDR3 nucleotide sequence: TGTGCCAGCAGCCAAGATCGGACTAACTATGGCTACACCTTC. J is TRBJ1-2 and V is TRBV4-2; unclear D gene. This CDR3 comprises 14 residues. Germline assignment: CDR1 LGHNA and CDR2 YNFKEQ. V lost 0 bases and J 0 bases, leaving 5 bases between the germline ends.

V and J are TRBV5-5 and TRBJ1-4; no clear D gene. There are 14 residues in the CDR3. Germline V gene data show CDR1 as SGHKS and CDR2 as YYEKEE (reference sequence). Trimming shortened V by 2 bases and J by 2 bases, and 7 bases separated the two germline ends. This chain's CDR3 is CASSLYSTNEKLFF. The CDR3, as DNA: TGTGCCAGCAGCTTATATAGTACTAATGAAAAACTGTTTTTT.

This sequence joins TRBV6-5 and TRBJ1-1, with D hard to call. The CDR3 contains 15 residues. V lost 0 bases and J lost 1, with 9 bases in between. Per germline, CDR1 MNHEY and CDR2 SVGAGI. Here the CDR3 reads CASSYSSAGNTEAFF. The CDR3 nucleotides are TGTGCCAGCAGTTACTCGTCGGCAGGGAACACTGAAGCTTTCTTT.

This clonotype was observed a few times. CDR3 coding DNA: TGTGCCACCAGCAGAGGCCTAGCCGGGTCGGACACTGAAGCTTTCTTT. Translation: CATSRGLAGSDTEAFF. The chain couples TRBV15 to TRBJ1-1; no reliable D call. The CDR3 is made up of 16 amino acids. V lost 1 base, J lost 3 bases, and 15 bases lay in between. CDR1 and CDR2 (germline): LNHNV, YYDKDF (reference sequence).

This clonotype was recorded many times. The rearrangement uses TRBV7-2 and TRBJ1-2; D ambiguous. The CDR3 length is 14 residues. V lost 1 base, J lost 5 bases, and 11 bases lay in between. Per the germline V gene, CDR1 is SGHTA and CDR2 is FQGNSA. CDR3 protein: CASSLVSSGYGYTF. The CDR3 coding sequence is TGTGCCAGCAGCTTAGTTAGTTCGGGGTATGGCTACACCTTC.

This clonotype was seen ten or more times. The CDR3 region is CASSPIDILANRDEQFF. The CDR3 region has the DNA TGTGCCAGCAGCCCTATTGACATACTAGCGAATAGGGATGAGCAGTTCTTC. The chain carries TRBV9 and TRBJ2-1; 7 positions agree with TRBD2. There are 17 residues in the CDR3. The J segment lost 8 bases and the V segment lost 4 bases, leaving 18 bases of the junction unmatched. Germline V gene sequence: CDR1 SGDLS, CDR2 YYNGEE. Combining the CDR3 with reference TRBV9 and TRBJ2-1 gives the whole variable domain DSGVTQTPKHLITATGQRVTLRCSPRSGDLSVYWYQQSLDQGLQFLIQYYNGEERAKGNILERFSAQQFPDLHSELNLSSLELGDSALYFCASSPIDILANRDEQFFGPGTRLTVL.

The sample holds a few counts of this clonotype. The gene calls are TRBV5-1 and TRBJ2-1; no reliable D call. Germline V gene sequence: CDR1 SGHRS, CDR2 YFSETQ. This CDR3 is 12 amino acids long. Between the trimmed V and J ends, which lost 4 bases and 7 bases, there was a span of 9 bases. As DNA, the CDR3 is TGCGCCAGCAGCCCCTATCGAAATGAGCAGTTCTTC. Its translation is CASSPYRNEQFF.

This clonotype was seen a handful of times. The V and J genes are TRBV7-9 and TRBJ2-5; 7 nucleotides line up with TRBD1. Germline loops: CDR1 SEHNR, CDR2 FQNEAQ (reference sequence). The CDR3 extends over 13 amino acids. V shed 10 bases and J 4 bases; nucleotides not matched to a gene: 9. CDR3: CAIQRGGGETQYF. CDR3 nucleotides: TGTGCCATCCAGAGAGGGGGCGGAGAGACCCAGTACTTC.

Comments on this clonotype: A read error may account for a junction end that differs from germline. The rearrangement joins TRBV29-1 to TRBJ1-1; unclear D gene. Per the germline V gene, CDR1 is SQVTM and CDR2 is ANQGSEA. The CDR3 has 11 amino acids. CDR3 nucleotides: TGCAGGGTTGACGCGAACACTGAAGCTTTCTTT. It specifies CRVDANTEAFF.

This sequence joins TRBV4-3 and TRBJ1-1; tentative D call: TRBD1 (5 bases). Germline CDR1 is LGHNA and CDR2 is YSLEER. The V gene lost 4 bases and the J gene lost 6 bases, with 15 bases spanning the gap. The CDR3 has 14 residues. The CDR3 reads CASSRTSGSAEAFF. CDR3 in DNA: TGCGCCAGCAGCCGCACTTCAGGGTCGGCTGAAGCTTTCTTT.

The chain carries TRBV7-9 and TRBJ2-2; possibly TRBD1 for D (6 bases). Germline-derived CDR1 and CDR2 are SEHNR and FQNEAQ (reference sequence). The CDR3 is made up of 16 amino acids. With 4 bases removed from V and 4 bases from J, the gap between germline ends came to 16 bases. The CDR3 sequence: CASSSGTREPTGELFF. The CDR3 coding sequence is TGTGCCAGCAGCTCCGGGACAAGGGAGCCCACCGGGGAGCTGTTTTTT.